This TCR beta chain was recovered during a study of T cell responses to AZD1222 COVID-19 vaccine. Libraries were prepared by immunoSEQ multiplex PCR; TCRdb keeps only in-frame clonotypes and omits some of them. Of about 150,000 clones listed, approximately 90% were seen once; the top ten hold under 4%. CDR3 length: 12 residues. Between the trimmed V and J ends, which lost 2 bases and 2 bases, there was a span of 4 bases. The clonotype originates from an adult who received the AZD1222 COVID-19 vaccine. The chain recombines TRBV12-3 or TRBV12-4 with TRBJ2-7; no clear D. Sequenced here: peripheral blood, sampled 28 days after the second AZD1222 dose. Here the CDR3 DNA reads TGTGCCAGCAGTTTAAGGCCCTACGAGCAGTACTTC. It is translated as CASSLRPYEQYF.